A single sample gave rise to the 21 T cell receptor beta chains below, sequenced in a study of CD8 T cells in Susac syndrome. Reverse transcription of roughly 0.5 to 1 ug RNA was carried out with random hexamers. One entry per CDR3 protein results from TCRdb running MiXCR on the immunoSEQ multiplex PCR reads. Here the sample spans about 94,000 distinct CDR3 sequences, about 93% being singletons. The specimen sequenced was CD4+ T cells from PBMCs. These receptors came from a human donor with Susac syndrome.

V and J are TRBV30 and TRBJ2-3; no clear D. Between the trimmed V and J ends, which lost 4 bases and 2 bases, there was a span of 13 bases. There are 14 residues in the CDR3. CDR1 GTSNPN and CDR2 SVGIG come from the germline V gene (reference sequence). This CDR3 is CAWISNPLTDTQYF. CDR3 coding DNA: TGTGCCTGGATCTCAAACCCCCTCACAGATACGCAGTATTTT.

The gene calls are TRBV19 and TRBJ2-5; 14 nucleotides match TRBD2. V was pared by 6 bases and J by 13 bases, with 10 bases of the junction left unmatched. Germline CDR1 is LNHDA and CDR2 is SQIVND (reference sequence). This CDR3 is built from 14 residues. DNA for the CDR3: TGTGCCAGTAGCCCGGGACTAGCGGGGGAATACCCGTACTTC. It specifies CASSPGLAGEYPYF.

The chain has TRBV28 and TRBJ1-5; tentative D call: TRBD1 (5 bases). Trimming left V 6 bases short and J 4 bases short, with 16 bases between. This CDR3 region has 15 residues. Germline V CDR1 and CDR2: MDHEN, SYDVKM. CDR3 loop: CASSQRGIKNQPQHF. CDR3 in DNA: TGTGCCAGCAGCCAGCGGGGGATAAAGAATCAGCCCCAGCATTTT.

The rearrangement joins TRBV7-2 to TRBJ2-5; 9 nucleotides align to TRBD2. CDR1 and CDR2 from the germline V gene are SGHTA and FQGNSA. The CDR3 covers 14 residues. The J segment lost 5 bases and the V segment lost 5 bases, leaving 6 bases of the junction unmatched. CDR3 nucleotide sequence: TGTGCCAGCAGCACAGCGGGGGGTCGGGAGACCCAGTACTTC. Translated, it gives CASSTAGGRETQYF.

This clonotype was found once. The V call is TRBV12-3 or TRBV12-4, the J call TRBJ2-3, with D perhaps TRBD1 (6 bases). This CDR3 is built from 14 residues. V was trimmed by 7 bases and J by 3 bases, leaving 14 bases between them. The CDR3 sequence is CASKGQGYTDTQYF. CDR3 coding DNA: TGTGCCAGCAAAGGGCAGGGGTATACAGATACGCAGTATTTT.

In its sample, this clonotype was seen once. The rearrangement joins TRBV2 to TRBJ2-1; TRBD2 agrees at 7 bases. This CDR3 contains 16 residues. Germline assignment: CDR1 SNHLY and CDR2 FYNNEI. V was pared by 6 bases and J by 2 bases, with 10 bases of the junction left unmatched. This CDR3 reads CASRARTRPPYNEQFF. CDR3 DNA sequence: TGTGCCAGCAGGGCCCGGACTAGACCACCCTACAATGAGCAGTTCTTC. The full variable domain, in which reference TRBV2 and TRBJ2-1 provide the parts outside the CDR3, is EPEVTQTPSHQVTQMGQEVILRCVPISNHLYFYWYRQILGQKVEFLVSFYNNEISEKSEIFDDQFSVERPDGSNFTLKIRSTKLEDSAMYFCASRARTRPPYNEQFFGPGTRLTVL.

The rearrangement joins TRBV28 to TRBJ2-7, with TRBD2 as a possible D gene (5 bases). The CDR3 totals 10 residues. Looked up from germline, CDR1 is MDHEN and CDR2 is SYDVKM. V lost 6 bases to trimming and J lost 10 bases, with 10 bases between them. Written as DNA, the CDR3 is TGTGCCAGCAGAAGCGGTATCCAGTACTTC. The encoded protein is CASRSGIQYF. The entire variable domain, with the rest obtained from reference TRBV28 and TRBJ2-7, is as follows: DVKVTQSSRYLVKRTGEKVFLECVQDMDHENMFWYRQDPGLGLRLIYFSYDVKMKEKGDIPEGYSVSREKKERFSLILESASTNQTSMYLCASRSGIQYFGPGTRLTVT.

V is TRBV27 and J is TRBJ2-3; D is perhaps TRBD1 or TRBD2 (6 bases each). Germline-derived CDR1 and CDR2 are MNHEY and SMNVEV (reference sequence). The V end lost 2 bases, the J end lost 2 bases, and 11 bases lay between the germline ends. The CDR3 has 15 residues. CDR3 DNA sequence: TGTGCCAGCAGTTTAACGGGGGCTTACACAGATACGCAGTATTTT. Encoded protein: CASSLTGAYTDTQYF.

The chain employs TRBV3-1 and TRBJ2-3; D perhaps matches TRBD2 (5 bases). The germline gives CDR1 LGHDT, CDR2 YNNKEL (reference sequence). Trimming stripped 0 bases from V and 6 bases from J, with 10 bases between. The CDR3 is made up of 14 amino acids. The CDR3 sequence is CASSQERGSDTQYF. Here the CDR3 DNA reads TGTGCCAGCAGCCAAGAACGGGGTTCGGATACGCAGTATTTT.

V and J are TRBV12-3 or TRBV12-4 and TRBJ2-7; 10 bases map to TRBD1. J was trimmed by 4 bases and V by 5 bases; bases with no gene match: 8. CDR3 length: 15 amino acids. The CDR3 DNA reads TGTGCCAGCAGTCTTCTCGGGACAGGGGAGTACGAGCAGTACTTC. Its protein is CASSLLGTGEYEQYF.

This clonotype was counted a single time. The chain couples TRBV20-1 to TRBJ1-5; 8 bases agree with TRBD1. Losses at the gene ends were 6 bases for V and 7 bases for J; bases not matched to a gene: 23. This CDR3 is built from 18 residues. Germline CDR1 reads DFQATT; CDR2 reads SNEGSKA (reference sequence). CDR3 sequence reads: CSAQPPRGLSWETQPQHF. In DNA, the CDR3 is TGCAGTGCGCAGCCCCCCAGGGGGCTGAGTTGGGAGACACAGCCCCAGCATTTT.

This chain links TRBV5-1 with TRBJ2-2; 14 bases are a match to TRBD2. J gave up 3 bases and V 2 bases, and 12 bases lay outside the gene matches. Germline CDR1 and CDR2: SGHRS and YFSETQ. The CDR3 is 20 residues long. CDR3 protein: CASSLAGTSGGPTYTGELFF. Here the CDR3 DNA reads TGCGCCAGCAGCTTAGCCGGGACTAGCGGGGGCCCGACTTACACCGGGGAGCTGTTTTTT.

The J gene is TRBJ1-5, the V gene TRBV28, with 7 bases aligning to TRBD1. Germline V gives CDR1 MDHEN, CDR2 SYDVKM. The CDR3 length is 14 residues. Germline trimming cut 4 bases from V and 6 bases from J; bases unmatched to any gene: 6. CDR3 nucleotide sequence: TGTGCCAGCAGTTCCACAGGGGAAGCTCAGCCCCAGCATTTT. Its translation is CASSSTGEAQPQHF.

CDR3 coding DNA: TGTGCCAGCAGTGACACAGGGTTAATAGAGACCCAGTACTTC. The encoded protein is CASSDTGLIETQYF. V usage is TRBV25-1 and J usage is TRBJ2-5; a weak D match, TRBD1 (6 bases). Trimming removed 3 bases from V and 4 bases from J, with 12 bases in between. There are 14 residues in the CDR3. Germline V gene sequence: CDR1 MGHDK, CDR2 SYGVNS.

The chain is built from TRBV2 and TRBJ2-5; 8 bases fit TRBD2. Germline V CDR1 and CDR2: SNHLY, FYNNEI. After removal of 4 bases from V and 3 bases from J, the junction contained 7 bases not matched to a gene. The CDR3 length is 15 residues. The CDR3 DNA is TGTGCCAGCAGTGTCCGGGGGGGCCGGGAAGAGACCCAGTACTTC. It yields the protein CASSVRGGREETQYF. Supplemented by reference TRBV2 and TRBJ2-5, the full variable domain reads EPEVTQTPSHQVTQMGQEVILRCVPISNHLYFYWYRQILGQKVEFLVSFYNNEISEKSEIFDDQFSVERPDGSNFTLKIRSTKLEDSAMYFCASSVRGGREETQYFGPGTRLLVL.

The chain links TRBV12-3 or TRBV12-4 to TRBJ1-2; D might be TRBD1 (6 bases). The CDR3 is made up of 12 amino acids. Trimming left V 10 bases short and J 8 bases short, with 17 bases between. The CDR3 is CATKGEGVGYTF. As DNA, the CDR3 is TGTGCCACTAAGGGGGAGGGCGTAGGCTACACCTTC.

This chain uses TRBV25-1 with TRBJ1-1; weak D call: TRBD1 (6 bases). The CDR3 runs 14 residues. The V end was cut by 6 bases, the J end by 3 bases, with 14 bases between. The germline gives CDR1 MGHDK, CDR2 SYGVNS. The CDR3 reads CASRRGDADTEAFF. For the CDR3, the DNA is TGTGCCAGCAGGAGGGGGGACGCAGACACTGAAGCTTTCTTT.

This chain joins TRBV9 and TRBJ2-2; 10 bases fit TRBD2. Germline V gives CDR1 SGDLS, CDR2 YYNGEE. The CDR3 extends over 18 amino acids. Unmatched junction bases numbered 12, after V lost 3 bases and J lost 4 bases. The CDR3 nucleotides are TGTGCCAGCAGCGCCTCGCTAGCGGGGGCTTCGGGCACCGGGGAGCTGTTTTTT. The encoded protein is CASSASLAGASGTGELFF.

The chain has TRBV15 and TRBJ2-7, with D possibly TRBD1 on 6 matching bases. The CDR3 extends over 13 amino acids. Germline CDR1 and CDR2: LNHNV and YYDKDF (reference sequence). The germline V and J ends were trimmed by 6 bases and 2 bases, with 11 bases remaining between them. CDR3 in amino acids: CATRDRMTYEQYF. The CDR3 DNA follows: TGTGCCACCAGAGACAGGATGACCTACGAGCAGTACTTC.

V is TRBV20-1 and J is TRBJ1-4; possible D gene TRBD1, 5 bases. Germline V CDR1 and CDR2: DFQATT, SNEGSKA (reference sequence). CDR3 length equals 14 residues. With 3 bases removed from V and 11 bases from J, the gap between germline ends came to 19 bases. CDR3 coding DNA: TGCAGTGCTAGTAGATTCGGGCAGGGTGGGAAACTGTTTTTT. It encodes CSASRFGQGGKLFF.

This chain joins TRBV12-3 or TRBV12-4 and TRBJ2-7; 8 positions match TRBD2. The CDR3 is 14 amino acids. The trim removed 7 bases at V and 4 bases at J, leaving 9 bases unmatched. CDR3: CASNPGGFGYEQYF. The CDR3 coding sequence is TGTGCCAGCAACCCGGGGGGGTTTGGGTACGAGCAGTACTTC.